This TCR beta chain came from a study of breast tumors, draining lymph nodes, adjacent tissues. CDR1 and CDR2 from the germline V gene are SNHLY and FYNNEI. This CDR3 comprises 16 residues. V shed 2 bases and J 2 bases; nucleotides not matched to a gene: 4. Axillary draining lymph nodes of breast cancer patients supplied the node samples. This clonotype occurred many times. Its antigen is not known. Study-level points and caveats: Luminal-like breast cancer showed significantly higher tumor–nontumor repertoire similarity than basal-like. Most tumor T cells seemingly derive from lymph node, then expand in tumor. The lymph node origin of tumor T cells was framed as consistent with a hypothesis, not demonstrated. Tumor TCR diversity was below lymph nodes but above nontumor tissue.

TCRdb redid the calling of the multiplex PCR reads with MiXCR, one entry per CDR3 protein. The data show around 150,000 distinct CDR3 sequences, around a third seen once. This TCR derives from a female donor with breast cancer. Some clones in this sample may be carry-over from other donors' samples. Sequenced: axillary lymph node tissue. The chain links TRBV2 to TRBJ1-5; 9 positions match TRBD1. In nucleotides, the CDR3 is TGTGCCAGCAGTGAATTGGACAGGGGTGGCAATCAGCCCCAGCATTTT. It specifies CASSELDRGGNQPQHF.